Reported below is one T cell receptor (beta chain). Its specificity is unknown. This CDR3 region has 13 residues. With 5 bases removed from V and 8 bases from J, the gap between germline ends came to 10 bases. CDR1 and CDR2 (germline): MNHNS, SASEGT. Rectal tissue came from one to two pinch biopsies taken at colonoscopy. TCRdb's table, derived via immunoSEQ multiplex PCR, lists solely in-frame clones and lacks some. The sample contains tens of thousands of clones, roughly 70% of which appear only once. These data originate in a study of pediatric ulcerative colitis. Study-wide findings and caveats: A couple of rectal clonotypes were found only in ulcerative colitis patients, all of them. A couple of patients had blood samples with substantially reduced template counts. Blood-derived T cells may be present in rectal pinch biopsies.

V is TRBV6-1 and J is TRBJ1-6, with D unresolved. Input material: gut tissue. The clonotype was recovered from a boy between 10 and 17 years old with severe ulcerative colitis. The CDR3, as DNA: TGTGCCAGCAGTCCCGACGGATATTCACCCCTCCACTTT. This translates into CASSPDGYSPLHF.